Sequencing of this TCR beta chain was carried out in a study of blood T cell repertoires in COVID-19. Overall study: T cells, B-cell-depleted T cells, or PBMCs provided the cDNA or gDNA that served as material.

In the source study's methods: Quantification of nucleated cells was approximated via reference gene primer amplification. Using immunoSEQ multiplex PCR, the repertoire was profiled, and TCRdb retains in-frame clones only, with some absent. The D gene and trimming were derived from the DNA, and the V and J assignments and clone size from that table. Altogether roughly 300,000 clones are present, roughly 86% being singletons, with the ten largest covering approximately 8.1%. The CDR3 runs 21 residues. Trimming shortened V by 0 bases and J by 0 bases, and 21 bases separated the two germline ends. Germline loops: CDR1 SGHVS, CDR2 FNYEAQ.

Sequenced sample: peripheral blood. This clonotype was obtained from a woman aged 45 to 65 who had recovered from COVID-19. The V gene is TRBV7-6, the J gene TRBJ1-6; D is uncertain. The CDR3 nucleotides read TGTGCCAGCAGCTTAGCGGACGGGAGAAATAGCTTAAGCTCCTATAATTCACCCCTCCACTTT. Protein: CASSLADGRNSLSSYNSPLHF. Full variable domain (missing parts from reference TRBV7-6 and TRBJ1-6): GAGVSQSPRYKVTKRGQDVALRCDPISGHVSLYWYRQALGQGPEFLTYFNYEAQQDKSGLPNDRFSAERPEGSISTLTIQRTEQRDSAMYRCASSLADGRNSLSSYNSPLHFGNGTRLTVT.